A selection of T cell receptor beta chains follows, all from one sample in a study of T cell changes during pregnancy in multiple sclerosis. Here immunoSEQ multiplex PCR was the method, and the copy in TCRdb shows in-frame clones only, minus some. The data contain 66,000 or so clones, over 80% of them singletons. The source material was peripheral blood, sampled in the first trimester of pregnancy. These receptors were taken from a female donor in good health, enrolled as a control in a pregnancy study. Both conserved end residues are part of each CDR3. D genes are given only for firm matches.

d_call	v_call	j_call	cdr3_aa	cdr3_nt
TRBD1	TRBV27	TRBJ2-7	CASSTTGGAYEQYF	TGTGCCAGCAGTACGACAGGGGGGGCCTACGAGCAGTACTTC
TRBD2	TRBV7-8	TRBJ2-3	CASSLVGGADTQYF	TGTGCCAGCAGCTTAGTCGGGGGGGCAGATACGCAGTATTTT
TRBD1	TRBV11-3	TRBJ2-7	CASSSRQGYEQYF	TGTGCCAGCAGCTCCCGACAGGGCTACGAGCAGTACTTC
TRBD2	TRBV5-4	TRBJ2-5	CASSPGTSRSGETQYF	TGTGCCAGCAGCCCGGGGACTAGCCGTTCGGGGGAGACCCAGTACTTC
.	TRBV14	TRBJ2-7	CASSQGASAILF	TGTGCCAGCAGCCAAGGGGCTAGCGCGATCCTGTTC
.	TRBV7-2	TRBJ2-4	CASSHRGGLLAKNIQYF	TGTGCCAGCAGCCACCGAGGGGGTCTATTAGCCAAAAACATTCAGTACTTC
.	TRBV2	TRBJ2-2	CASSEADGELFF	TGTGCCAGCAGTGAGGCAGACGGGGAGCTGTTTTTT
.	TRBV7-2	TRBJ2-7	CASSLADRSSYEQYF	TGTGCCAGCAGCTTAGCAGACCGGAGCTCCTACGAGCAGTACTTC
TRBD1	TRBV7-3	TRBJ1-1	CASRRDRGGRTEAFF	TGTGCCAGCAGACGGGACAGGGGCGGAAGGACTGAAGCTTTCTTT
TRBD1	TRBV28	TRBJ2-7	CASSQQGPRYEQYF	TGTGCCAGCAGTCAACAGGGGCCCCGCTACGAGCAGTACTTC